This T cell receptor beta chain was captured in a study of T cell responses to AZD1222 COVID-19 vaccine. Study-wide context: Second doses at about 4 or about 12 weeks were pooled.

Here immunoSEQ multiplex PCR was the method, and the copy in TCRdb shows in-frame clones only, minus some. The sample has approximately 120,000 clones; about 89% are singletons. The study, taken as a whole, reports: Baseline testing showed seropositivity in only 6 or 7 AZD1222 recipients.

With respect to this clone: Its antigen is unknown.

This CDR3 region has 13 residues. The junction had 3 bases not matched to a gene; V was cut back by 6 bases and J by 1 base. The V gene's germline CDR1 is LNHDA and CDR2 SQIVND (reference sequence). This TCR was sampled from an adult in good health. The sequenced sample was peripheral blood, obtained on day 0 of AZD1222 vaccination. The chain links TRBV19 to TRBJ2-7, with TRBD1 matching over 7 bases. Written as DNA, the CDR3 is TGTGCCAGTAGCCCGGGACAGTCCTACGAGCAGTACTTC. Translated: CASSPGQSYEQYF.